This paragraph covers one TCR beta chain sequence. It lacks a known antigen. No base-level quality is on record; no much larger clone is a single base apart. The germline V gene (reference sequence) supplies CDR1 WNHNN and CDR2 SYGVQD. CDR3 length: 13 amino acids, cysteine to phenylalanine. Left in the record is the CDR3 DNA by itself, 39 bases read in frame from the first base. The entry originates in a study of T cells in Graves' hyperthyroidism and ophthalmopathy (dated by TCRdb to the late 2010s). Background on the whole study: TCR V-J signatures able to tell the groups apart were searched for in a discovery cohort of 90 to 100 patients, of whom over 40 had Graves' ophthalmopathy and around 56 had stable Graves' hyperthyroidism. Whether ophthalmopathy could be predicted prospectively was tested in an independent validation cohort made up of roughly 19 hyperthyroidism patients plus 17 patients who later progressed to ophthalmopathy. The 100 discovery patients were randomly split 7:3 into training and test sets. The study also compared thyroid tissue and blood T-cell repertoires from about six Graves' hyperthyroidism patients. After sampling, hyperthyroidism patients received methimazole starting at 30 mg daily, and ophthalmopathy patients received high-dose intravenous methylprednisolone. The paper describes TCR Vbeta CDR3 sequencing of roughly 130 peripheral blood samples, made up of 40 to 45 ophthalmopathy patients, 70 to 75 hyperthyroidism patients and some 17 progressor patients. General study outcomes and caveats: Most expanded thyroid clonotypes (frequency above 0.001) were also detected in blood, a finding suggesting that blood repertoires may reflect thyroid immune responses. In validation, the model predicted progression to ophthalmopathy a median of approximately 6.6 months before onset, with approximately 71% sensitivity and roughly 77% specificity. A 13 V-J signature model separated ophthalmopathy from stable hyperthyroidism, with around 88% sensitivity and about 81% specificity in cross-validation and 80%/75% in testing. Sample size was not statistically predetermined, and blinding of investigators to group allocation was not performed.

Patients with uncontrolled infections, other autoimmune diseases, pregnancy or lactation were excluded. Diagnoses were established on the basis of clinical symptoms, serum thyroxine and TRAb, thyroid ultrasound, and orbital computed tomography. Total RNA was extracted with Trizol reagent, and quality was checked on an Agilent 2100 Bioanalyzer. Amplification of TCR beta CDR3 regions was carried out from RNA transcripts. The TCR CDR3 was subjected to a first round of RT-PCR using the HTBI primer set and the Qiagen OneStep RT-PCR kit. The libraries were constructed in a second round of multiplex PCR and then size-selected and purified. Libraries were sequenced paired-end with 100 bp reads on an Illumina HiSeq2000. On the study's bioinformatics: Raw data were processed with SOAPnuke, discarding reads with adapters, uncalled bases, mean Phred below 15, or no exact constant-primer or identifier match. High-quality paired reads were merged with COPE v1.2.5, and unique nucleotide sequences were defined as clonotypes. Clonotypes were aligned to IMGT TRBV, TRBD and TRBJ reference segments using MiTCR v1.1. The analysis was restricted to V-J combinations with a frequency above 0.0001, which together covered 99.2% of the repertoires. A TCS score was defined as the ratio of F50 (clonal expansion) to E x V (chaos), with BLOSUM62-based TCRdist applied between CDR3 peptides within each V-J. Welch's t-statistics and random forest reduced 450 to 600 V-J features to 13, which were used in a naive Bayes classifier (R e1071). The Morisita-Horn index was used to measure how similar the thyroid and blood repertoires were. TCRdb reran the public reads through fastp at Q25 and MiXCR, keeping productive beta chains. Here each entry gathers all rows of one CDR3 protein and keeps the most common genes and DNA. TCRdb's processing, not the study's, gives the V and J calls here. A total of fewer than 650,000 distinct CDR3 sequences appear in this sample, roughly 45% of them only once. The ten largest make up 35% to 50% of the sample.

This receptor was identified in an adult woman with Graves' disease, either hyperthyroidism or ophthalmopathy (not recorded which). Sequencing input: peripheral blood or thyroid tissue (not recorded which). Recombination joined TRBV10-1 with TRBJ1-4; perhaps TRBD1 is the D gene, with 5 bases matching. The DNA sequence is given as TGCCCGCCGGCGAAGGGGCCCGGGGAAAAACTGTTTTTT. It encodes CPPAKGPGEKLFF.